These 28 T cell receptor beta chains came from one sample sequenced in a study of blood T cell repertoires in COVID-19. Clones were sequenced by immunoSEQ multiplex PCR, and TCRdb holds only the in-frame ones, with some missing. The sample carries over 150,000 clones, around nine tenths recorded once. Sequencing was performed on peripheral blood. The receptors originated from a man aged 45-65 years with COVID-19, enrolled during active disease.

This chain uses TRBV6-4 with TRBJ2-1, with D perhaps matching TRBD2 (5 bases). This CDR3 is built from 14 residues. Trimming took off 5 bases at V and 7 bases at J, with 15 bases between the two ends. Germline-derived CDR1 and CDR2 are MRHNA and SNTAGT. For the CDR3, the DNA is TGTGCCAGCAGTCCCCGGGGTGACGGGAATGAGCAGTTCTTC. This sequence encodes CASSPRGDGNEQFF.

The CDR3 nucleotides read TGTGCCAGTAGTATAGAAGGAGCGGGAACCAGCGGGCAGTACTTC. Translated: CASSIEGAGTSGQYF. V gene TRBV19 combines with J gene TRBJ2-7; TRBD2 matches 7 bases. Germline-derived CDR1 and CDR2 are LNHDA and SQIVND (reference sequence). This CDR3 comprises 15 residues. The V segment lost 0 bases and the J segment 9 bases; nucleotides outside the gene matches: 11.

The chain uses TRBV29-1 and TRBJ1-5, with 10 bases lining up with TRBD1. Looked up from germline, CDR1 is SQVTM and CDR2 is ANQGSEA. J was trimmed by 4 bases and V by 5 bases; bases with no gene match: 2. The CDR3 consists of 13 residues. Written as DNA, the CDR3 is TGCAGCGTTAGGACAGGGGGGAATCAGCCCCAGCATTTT. Residues: CSVRTGGNQPQHF.

The chain couples TRBV7-2 to TRBJ2-7, with 8 bases lining up with TRBD1. Germline-derived CDR1 and CDR2 are SGHTA and FQGNSA. The junction had 9 bases not matched to a gene; V was cut back by 5 bases and J by 3 bases. CDR3 length: 15 residues. The CDR3 loop is CASSTSTGDGYEQYF. The CDR3 DNA follows: TGTGCCAGCAGCACATCGACAGGGGATGGCTACGAGCAGTACTTC.

The chain combines TRBV2 with TRBJ2-7; TRBD1 agrees at 12 bases. V shed 4 bases, J shed 3 bases, and the junction held 1 base outside the gene matches. The CDR3 runs to 14 residues. From germline, CDR1 is SNHLY and CDR2 FYNNEI. This CDR3 is CASSGDRGLYEQYF. CDR3 nucleotide sequence: TGTGCCAGCAGTGGGGACAGGGGGCTCTACGAGCAGTACTTC.

The chain couples TRBV9 to TRBJ2-2; 8 nucleotides agree with TRBD2. The CDR3 has 16 amino acids. The ends lost 1 base at V and 2 bases at J; junction bases unmatched: 4. Germline V gene sequence: CDR1 SGDLS, CDR2 YYNGEE. This chain's CDR3 is CASSVFTSGNTGELFF. In DNA, the CDR3 is TGTGCCAGCAGCGTATTCACTAGCGGAAACACCGGGGAGCTGTTTTTT.

V and J are TRBV24-1 and TRBJ2-1; 9 bases match TRBD2. V trimming: 4 bases; J trimming: 0 bases; junction bases outside the gene matches: 3. The CDR3 runs to 16 residues. Germline CDR1 and CDR2: KGHDR and SFDVKD. CDR3 region: CATSDLAGSSYNEQFF. DNA of the CDR3: TGTGCCACCAGTGACCTAGCGGGGAGCTCCTACAATGAGCAGTTCTTC.

The chain uses TRBV24-1 and TRBJ2-7, with 14 nucleotides matching TRBD2. V gave up 6 bases and J gave up 5 bases; unmatched junction bases: 11. CDR3 length equals 17 residues. Germline V CDR1 and CDR2: KGHDR, SFDVKD. The CDR3 loop reads CATSPRGLAGAGHEQYF. CDR3 nucleotides: TGTGCCACCAGTCCACGGGGACTAGCGGGAGCGGGCCACGAGCAGTACTTC.

The CDR3 nucleotides read TGTGCCAGCAGCCAAGATCTCCCTGGACAGGCGAGCTCCTACGAGCAGTACTTC. This translates into CASSQDLPGQASSYEQYF. The chain has TRBV4-2 and TRBJ2-7; 7 positions agree with TRBD1. The CDR3 runs 18 residues. Germline CDR1 LGHNA, CDR2 YNFKEQ. The J segment lost 0 bases and the V segment lost 0 bases, leaving 11 bases of the junction unmatched.

V is TRBV7-2 and J is TRBJ1-4; a weak D match, TRBD1 (5 bases). V lost 8 bases and J lost 5, with 12 bases in between. The CDR3 runs 13 residues. Germline CDR1 SGHTA, CDR2 FQGNSA. CDR3 region: CASRGGPNEKLFF. CDR3 DNA: TGTGCCAGCCGGGGGGGACCCAATGAAAAACTGTTTTTT.

The V gene is TRBV24-1, the J gene TRBJ2-5, with D tentatively TRBD1 (7 bases). CDR3 size: 13 residues. V was pared by 4 bases and J by 5 bases, with 10 bases between. Germline CDR1 reads KGHDR; CDR2 reads SFDVKD. The CDR3 coding sequence is TGTGCCACCAGTGACCCAGGGGGGGAGACCCAGTACTTC. It codes for CATSDPGGETQYF.

The chain has TRBV28 and TRBJ1-5, with D uncertain. This CDR3 has 15 amino acids. The germline gives CDR1 MDHEN, CDR2 SYDVKM. With 4 bases removed from V and 5 bases from J, the gap between germline ends came to 15 bases. The chain's CDR3 is CASSSPGQEHQPQHF. The CDR3 region has the DNA TGTGCCAGCAGTTCCCCTGGGCAGGAACATCAGCCCCAGCATTTT.

V gene TRBV5-1 combines with J gene TRBJ1-4; 10 nucleotides agree with TRBD1. CDR3 length: 15 amino acids. The V gene end was trimmed by 0 bases and the J gene end by 11 bases; junction bases not matched to a gene: 7. The germline V gene encodes CDR1 SGHRS and CDR2 YFSETQ. The DNA of the CDR3 is TGCGCCAGCAGCTTGGCCTTGGACAGGGGGGGTAAACTGTTTTTT. Translated: CASSLALDRGGKLFF.

This chain links TRBV10-3 with TRBJ1-4; D ambiguous. Deletions cut 2 bases from V and 5 bases from J, with 12 bases between. The CDR3 is 15 residues long. Germline values: CDR1 ENHRY, CDR2 SYGVKD. The CDR3 is CAISEHRVNNEKLFF. CDR3 sequence (DNA): TGTGCCATCAGTGAGCACCGGGTCAACAATGAAAAACTGTTTTTT.

This clone was recorded a few times. The genes are TRBV28 and TRBJ1-5; 9 nucleotides agree with TRBD1. After removal of 11 bases from V and 1 base from J, the junction contained 9 bases not matched to a gene. The CDR3 has 15 residues. In germline, CDR1 is MDHEN, CDR2 SYDVKM. DNA of the CDR3: TGTGCCCTACTCCCGACAGGGGGAAGCAATCAGCCCCAGCATTTT. It yields the protein CALLPTGGSNQPQHF.

The chain has TRBV9 and TRBJ2-7; 9 nucleotides agree with TRBD2. Germline CDR1 is SGDLS and CDR2 is YYNGEE. The CDR3 sequence is 16 residues long. The V segment lost 4 bases and the J segment 2 bases; nucleotides outside the gene matches: 10. The CDR3 spells CASSPSTSGPPYEQYF. The CDR3, as DNA: TGTGCCAGCAGCCCCTCGACTAGCGGACCTCCCTACGAGCAGTACTTC.

The chain carries TRBV20-1 and TRBJ1-2, with unresolved D. The CDR3 loop spans 11 amino acids. Trimming removed 2 bases at V and 5 bases at J, with 6 bases between. The germline V gene has CDR1 DFQATT and CDR2 SNEGSKA (reference sequence). In DNA form, the CDR3 reads TGCAGTGCTAGACTTCTATATGGCTACACCTTC. Protein: CSARLLYGYTF.

The CDR3 here is CASSLSGEGPGEQYF. The CDR3 nucleotides read TGTGCCAGCAGTTTATCGGGGGAGGGACCTGGCGAGCAGTACTTC. The chain has TRBV27 and TRBJ2-7, with TRBD2 matching 7 bases. The CDR3 is 15 amino acids. The ends lost 0 bases at V and 6 bases at J; junction bases unmatched: 8. Germline V CDR1 and CDR2: MNHEY, SMNVEV (reference sequence).

DNA of the CDR3: TGTGCCAGCAGAAACGGACAGGAGATCTCCTACGAGCAGTACTTC. Its translation is CASRNGQEISYEQYF. This chain uses TRBV6-6 with TRBJ2-7, with 7 bases matching TRBD1. This CDR3 spans 15 amino acids. CDR1 and CDR2 from the germline V gene are MNHNY and SVGAGI (reference sequence). The J segment lost 0 bases and the V segment lost 6 bases, leaving 8 bases of the junction unmatched.

V gene TRBV24-1 combines with J gene TRBJ1-2; D gene unclear. The ends were cut back, 4 bases at V and 4 bases at J, with 9 bases in the middle. The CDR3 consists of 13 residues. Germline values: CDR1 KGHDR, CDR2 SFDVKD. This CDR3 reads CATSDERGYGYTF. DNA of the CDR3: TGTGCCACCAGTGACGAACGGGGCTATGGCTACACCTTC.

This clone has a single count. The chain combines TRBV19 with TRBJ1-1; D may be TRBD1 (6 bases). The CDR3 totals 15 residues. The ends were cut back, 7 bases at V and 3 bases at J, with 18 bases in the middle. Germline V gene data show CDR1 as LNHDA and CDR2 as SQIVND (reference sequence). CDR3 sequence: CASIKGPRGYTEAFF. The CDR3 DNA reads TGTGCCAGTATTAAAGGACCCAGGGGATACACTGAAGCTTTCTTT.

The chain employs TRBV5-4 and TRBJ1-2, with 7 nucleotides matching TRBD1. This CDR3 has 17 amino acids. V trimming: 3 bases; J trimming: 4 bases; junction bases outside the gene matches: 15. Germline CDR1 is SGHNT and CDR2 is YYREEE (reference sequence). The CDR3 DNA follows: TGTGCCAGCAGCTCTCCCCGGGGACAGAGGATTGGCTATGGCTACACCTTC. Translation gives CASSSPRGQRIGYGYTF.

This clone was seen only a few times. V gene TRBV2 combines with J gene TRBJ2-1, with 10 positions matching TRBD1. The V gene end was trimmed by 6 bases and the J gene end by 4 bases; junction bases not matched to a gene: 3. The V gene's germline CDR1 is SNHLY and CDR2 FYNNEI. The CDR3 has 14 amino acids. CDR3 residues: CASRTGGAYNEQFF. The DNA for the CDR3 is TGTGCCAGCAGGACAGGGGGCGCTTACAATGAGCAGTTCTTC.

The V and J genes are TRBV18 and TRBJ1-4, with D possibly being TRBD1 (6 bases). Germline V CDR1 and CDR2: KGHSH, LQKENI. Trimming cost V 2 bases and J 8 bases, with 15 bases left between them. The CDR3 spans 15 residues. CDR3 residues: CASSPARRTGEKLFF. The DNA of the CDR3 is TGTGCCAGCTCACCAGCCAGACGCACAGGGGAAAAACTGTTTTTT.

The chain employs TRBV7-3 and TRBJ2-7; a possible D gene is TRBD2 (6 bases). The germline V gene has CDR1 SGHTA and CDR2 FQGTGA. Trimming took off 3 bases at V and 2 bases at J, with 17 bases between the two ends. CDR3 length: 16 residues. CDR3 coding DNA: TGTGCCAGCAGCTTCTCCGGGCCCCCGGGAGCCTACGAGCAGTACTTC. The encoded protein is CASSFSGPPGAYEQYF.

This chain connects TRBV6-2 or TRBV6-3 to TRBJ2-7; 8 positions agree with TRBD2. This CDR3 spans 15 amino acids. CDR1 is MNHEY and CDR2 is SVGEGT in the germline V gene. J gave up 4 bases and V 2 bases, and 7 bases lay outside the gene matches. The CDR3 protein is CASSYRSGGRYEQYF. CDR3 nucleotides: TGTGCCAGCAGTTACAGGTCGGGGGGGCGTTACGAGCAGTACTTC.

The V gene is TRBV6-2 or TRBV6-3, the J gene TRBJ2-3; TRBD2 agrees at 10 bases. Germline trimming cut 2 bases from V and 4 bases from J; bases unmatched to any gene: 3. CDR3 length equals 15 residues. The germline V gene encodes CDR1 MNHEY and CDR2 SVGEGT. For the CDR3, the DNA is TGTGCCAGCAGTTACGAAGCGGGGGGGCCAGATACGCAGTATTTT. Encoded protein: CASSYEAGGPDTQYF.

Within the sample, this clone is medium-sized. This chain links TRBV2 with TRBJ2-1, with D tentatively TRBD1 (6 bases). The germline V gene has CDR1 SNHLY and CDR2 FYNNEI. Deletions cut 11 bases from V and 10 bases from J, with 15 bases between. CDR3 length: 11 amino acids. CDR3 in DNA: TGTGCCGGTCATCAGGGGCAAGAGCAGTTCTTC. It translates to CAGHQGQEQFF. The full variable domain, its missing parts supplied by reference TRBV2 and TRBJ2-1, is EPEVTQTPSHQVTQMGQEVILRCVPISNHLYFYWYRQILGQKVEFLVSFYNNEISEKSEIFDDQFSVERPDGSNFTLKIRSTKLEDSAMYFCAGHQGQEQFFGPGTRLTVL.